The T cell receptor (beta chain) described here comes from a study of Tregs in tolerant kidney transplant recipients. Study results and caveats: Nucleotide sequences could not be compared across some patients' samples due to primer changes. No direct test of biological reproducibility was done here. Activated donor B cell expansion appeared to reveal the most relevant donor-specific TCRbeta repertoire.

The data were produced by immunoSEQ multiplex PCR, yet TCRdb's version contains in-frame clones alone and is incomplete. The sample lists 90,000 to 130,000 clones; roughly 89% were seen once. CD4+CD25+CD127- Tregs, CD4+CD25- non-Tregs, CD4 and CD8 cells were sorted. The germline gives CDR1 SGHKS, CDR2 YYEKEE (reference sequence). V gave up 1 base and J gave up 4 bases; unmatched junction bases: 8. The CDR3 sequence is 15 residues long. With regard to this clone: Antigen specificity is unknown.

The source of this sequence is a human donor who received a combined kidney and bone marrow transplant. This material consisted of CD4+ T cells from blood, taken before the transplant. The chain employs TRBV5-5 and TRBJ2-7; 7 bases line up with TRBD2. CDR3 amino acids: CASSLTGGVSYEQYF. The CDR3 nucleotides read TGTGCCAGCAGCTTGACGGGAGGTGTTTCTTACGAGCAGTACTTC. Together with reference TRBV5-5 and TRBJ2-7, the CDR3 gives the full variable domain: DAGVTQSPTHLIKTRGQQVTLRCSPISGHKSVSWYQQVLGQGPQFIFQYYEKEERGRGNFPDRFSARQFPNYSSELNVNALLLGDSALYLCASSLTGGVSYEQYFGPGTRLTVT.